This TCR beta chain comes out of a study of neurological immune-mediated disorders (dated by TCRdb to the late 2010s). In terms of the full investigation: Among the 34 multiple sclerosis patients, relapsing-remitting MS accounted for 31 and secondary progressive MS accounted for 3. Alongside PBMC samples, the set of around 99 TCR-beta libraries contained longitudinal samples, technical triplicates, and paired CD4+ and CD8+ T-cell subsets that had been sorted. The study compared peripheral blood TCR-beta repertoires of HTLV-I-associated myelopathy (HAM/TSP) patients, multiple sclerosis patients and healthy controls using UMI-based sequencing. The cohort included around 70 subjects: roughly 15 with HAM/TSP, some 34 with multiple sclerosis, and around 20 healthy controls. Results and caveats for the whole study, not just this receptor: TCR clonal expansion was highest in HAM/TSP patients and lowest in MS patients, with MS patients falling below even healthy controls. The MS cluster showed no association with clinical or MRI features, and the authors stated that larger cohorts are needed. In a phylogenetic analysis, the repertoires of 18 out of 34 MS patients fell into a single cluster of related CDR3 sequences, pointing to a possible signature at the repertoire level. Across subjects, expanded clones never shared an identical CDR3 amino acid sequence, which suggests that the TCR-beta repertoires in every group were private.

For the unsorted PBMC libraries, 2 million PBMCs were stored in RNAlater at -80 degrees C until RNA extraction and were used to generate the libraries. The multiple sclerosis patients were enrolled in a US clinical protocol that used magnetic resonance imaging to evaluate disease progression. Peripheral blood was subjected to Ficoll-Hypaque density gradient centrifugation to isolate PBMCs, which were then cryopreserved in liquid nitrogen. The sample holds many counts of this clonotype. Which antigen it targets is not known. Per-base qualities were not stored, and no clone one base away is much larger. The CDR3 numbers 16 residues from cysteine through phenylalanine. This entry keeps only the CDR3 DNA: 48 bases, framed from base 1. The germline V gene (reference sequence) yields MNHEY for CDR1 and SMNVEV for CDR2. V gives up 2 bases and J gives up 2 bases, and the segment between their germline ends measures 12 bases.

To synthesize cDNA, template-switch 5'RACE was performed with a primer carrying a 10-nucleotide random unique molecular identifier so that each TCR transcript was tagged. Each sequencing run produced over 180 million TCR-beta sequences covering 15-18 subjects. The RNeasy kit was used for extraction of total RNA. TCR-beta VDJ regions were amplified with primers for the TCR constant region and the 5'RACE anchor, using the KAPA Real-time Library Amplification kit. Sample indexes and Illumina adaptors were added in a first PCR, and a second PCR then increased library yield. After purification with Ampure beads, the TCR product of roughly 650 bp was size-selected on a 2% E-gel SizeSelection system. Before pooling, library quality was checked on a Bioanalyzer, concentration was measured with Qubit, and libraries were quantified with the Kapa Library Quantification kit. Paired-end 2 x 150 bp sequencing of the libraries was performed on an Illumina HiSeq 2500. To increase sequence diversity, roughly 25-31% phiX was spiked into each library pool. The authors' pipeline ran thus. The quality-filtered reads were processed with the UMI-based MiGEC pipeline, whose error correction step removed more than 80% of the raw TCR sequences. IMGT germline references were used for aligning VDJ genes, and each clonotype was defined as a unique CDR3 amino acid sequence together with its V-J genes. Clonal expansion, Shannon diversity and CDR3 relatedness were evaluated with VDJtools (CalcPairwiseDistances, ClusterSamples), while phylogenetic trees were built in CLCbio workbench. Clones with at least 8 unique UMIs were defined as expanded, with this threshold being based on coefficient-of-variation modelling across technical triplicates. The raw public data were reprocessed by TCRdb itself: fastp quality trimming at Q25, MiXCR clonotype calling, in-frame beta chains only. Entries that share a CDR3 protein sequence are merged under the most common genes and DNA. None of the V and J calls come from the authors' own analysis; TCRdb made them. Recorded for this sample are about 52,000 distinct CDR3 sequences; around 3.5% of them occurred a single time. 6% to 7% of the sample lies in the top ten.

The origin of this receptor is a man aged 55 to 69 with multiple sclerosis. The sample was PBMCs. The rearrangement joined TRBV27 to TRBJ2-2; the D gene is not confidently resolved. CDR3 reads: CASSLELRKNTGELFF. Here is the DNA: TGTGCCAGCAGTTTAGAGCTACGGAAAAACACCGGGGAGCTGTTTTTT.